What follows are 20 T cell receptor beta chains derived from one specimen sequenced in a study of shared clonotypes between healthy human individuals. The table came from immunoSEQ multiplex PCR; TCRdb's copy has only in-frame clones and leaves some out. The sample gives 2,500,000 or so clones, approximately 90% of which show up once; under 0.15% is in the top ten. Sequenced material: naive CD4+ T cells sorted from blood. The subset here: CD45RA+ positively selected. The receptors were sampled from a man aged 18 to 30 in good health.

The V call is TRBV2, the J call TRBJ1-1, with a weak D call TRBD1 (6 bases). Trimming shortened V by 4 bases and J by 5 bases, and 11 bases separated the two germline ends. Germline V gene data show CDR1 as SNHLY and CDR2 as FYNNEI. The CDR3 has 13 amino acids. The CDR3 reads CASSGQAVTEAFF. CDR3 DNA sequence: TGTGCCAGCAGTGGACAGGCAGTAACTGAAGCTTTCTTT.

This rearrangement joins TRBV5-6 to TRBJ1-2, with 9 bases that match TRBD1. The V gene's germline CDR1 is SGHDT and CDR2 YYEEEE. V was pared by 2 bases and J by 2 bases, with 7 bases of the junction left unmatched. The CDR3 is 16 residues long. The CDR3: CASSFTGQGTNYGYTF. For the CDR3, the DNA is TGTGCCAGCAGCTTTACGGGACAGGGAACAAACTATGGCTACACCTTC.

V gene TRBV2 combines with J gene TRBJ2-1; D is unresolved. The CDR3 runs to 15 residues. The germline gives CDR1 SNHLY, CDR2 FYNNEI. Trimming cost V 1 base and J 5 bases, with 12 bases left between them. The CDR3 nucleotides read TGTGCCAGCAGTGAAGAAAGAGGCCCCAACAATGAGCAGTTCTTC. It encodes CASSEERGPNNEQFF.

With respect to this clone: At the DNA level, this CDR3 is encoded by other sequences in the same sample as well. V and J are TRBV2 and TRBJ2-7; 7 positions agree with TRBD1. Germline V gene data show CDR1 as SNHLY and CDR2 as FYNNEI. There are 14 residues in the CDR3. The V and J ends lost 6 bases and 3 bases, in that order; junction bases with no gene match: 8. CDR3 sequence (DNA): TGTGCCAGCAGACGTGACAGGGTGAGCTACGAGCAGTACTTC. This encodes CASRRDRVSYEQYF.

The chain carries TRBV19 and TRBJ2-3; 7 bases map to TRBD2. CDR1 LNHDA and CDR2 SQIVND come from the germline V gene (reference sequence). This CDR3 spans 14 amino acids. The J segment lost 2 bases and the V segment lost 7 bases, leaving 6 bases of the junction unmatched. In DNA, the CDR3 is TGTGCCAGTAACCCCAGCGGGAACACAGATACGCAGTATTTT. Translated: CASNPSGNTDTQYF.

This chain joins TRBV6-1 and TRBJ1-6, with 9 positions matching TRBD1. V shed 3 bases and J 9 bases; nucleotides not matched to a gene: 6. Germline CDR1 reads MNHNS; CDR2 reads SASEGT. The CDR3 is 15 amino acids. The CDR3 spells CASSDRDRVGSPLHF. The CDR3 region has the DNA TGTGCCAGCAGTGACCGGGACAGGGTGGGTTCACCCCTCCACTTT.

Points on this clone: This specimen includes other DNA sequences encoding the same CDR3. This sequence joins TRBV6-1 and TRBJ1-3; D is uncertain. This CDR3 is 13 amino acids long. V was pared by 1 base and J by 0 bases, with 1 base between. Germline assignment: CDR1 MNHNS and CDR2 SASEGT. This chain's CDR3 is CASSEVSGNTIYF. In nucleotides, the CDR3 is TGTGCCAGCAGTGAAGTCTCTGGAAACACCATATATTTT.

J is TRBJ2-6 and V is TRBV6-5; D remains unclear. V was shortened by 2 bases and J by 1 base, with 9 bases between the two germline ends. Germline lookup yields CDR1 MNHEY and CDR2 SVGAGI. The CDR3 has 16 residues. Written as DNA, the CDR3 is TGTGCCAGCAGTTACCTTGGACGGTCTGGGGCCAACGTCCTGACTTTC. Residues: CASSYLGRSGANVLTF.

This clone was seen only once. V and J are TRBV7-2 and TRBJ1-1; the match to TRBD1 covers 9 bases. The trim removed 5 bases at V and 0 bases at J, leaving 10 bases unmatched. Germline assignment: CDR1 SGHTA and CDR2 FQGNSA. The CDR3 totals 17 residues. CDR3 coding DNA: TGTGCCAGCAGCCTAGGTGATCGGACAGGGGTGAACACTGAAGCTTTCTTT. Its translation is CASSLGDRTGVNTEAFF.

A remark on this clone: The same CDR3 also results from other DNA sequences found in this sample. The chain joins TRBV5-1 to TRBJ2-4; D ambiguous. V shed 4 bases and J shed 8 bases, with 10 bases lying between them. The germline CDR1 and CDR2 sequences are SGHRS and YFSETQ. The length of the CDR3 is 12 residues. The CDR3 sequence is CASSPGGDIQYF. The CDR3 DNA reads TGCGCCAGCAGCCCGGGTGGAGACATTCAGTACTTC. Using reference TRBV5-1 and TRBJ2-4 for the parts outside the CDR3, the full variable domain is KAGVTQTPRYLIKTRGQQVTLSCSPISGHRSVSWYQQTPGQGLQFLFEYFSETQRNKGNFPGRFSGRQFSNSRSEMNVSTLELGDSALYLCASSPGGDIQYFGAGTRLSVL.

J is TRBJ1-2 and V is TRBV7-2; 7 bases are shared with TRBD1. V was clipped by 0 bases and J by 4 bases; unmatched bases: 11. The CDR3 extends over 17 amino acids. Germline CDR1 is SGHTA and CDR2 is FQGNSA. The CDR3 nucleotides read TGTGCCAGCAGCTTAGCGACCGGGCAGGGGGGATCCTATGGCTACACCTTC. This sequence encodes CASSLATGQGGSYGYTF.

The V and J genes are TRBV6-6 and TRBJ1-2; the match to TRBD1 covers 8 bases. The CDR3 extends over 13 amino acids. The germline CDR1 and CDR2 sequences are MNHNY and SVGAGI (reference sequence). J was trimmed by 4 bases and V by 6 bases; bases with no gene match: 4. The CDR3 here is CASSLGTGYGYTF. The CDR3 DNA reads as TGTGCCAGCAGCCTCGGGACAGGCTATGGCTACACCTTC.

This clone was detected once. This chain uses TRBV7-2 with TRBJ1-6; no clear D gene. This CDR3 contains 14 residues. The V end lost 3 bases, the J end lost 6 bases, and 9 bases lay between the germline ends. Looked up from germline, CDR1 is SGHTA and CDR2 is FQGNSA. The CDR3 region is CASSFPSLNSPLHF. The CDR3, as DNA: TGTGCCAGCAGCTTCCCTTCACTTAATTCACCCCTCCACTTT.

The genes are TRBV29-1 and TRBJ2-5; TRBD2 might be the D (5 bases). In germline, CDR1 is SQVTM, CDR2 ANQGSEA. V lost 1 base, J lost 7 bases, and 10 bases lay in between. There are 12 residues in the CDR3. The CDR3 loop reads CSVEARGGTQYF. The CDR3 DNA reads TGCAGCGTTGAAGCCCGTGGAGGGACCCAGTACTTC.

J is TRBJ1-2 and V is TRBV5-1, with D perhaps matching TRBD1 (5 bases). The CDR3 has 15 residues. Trimming shortened V by 0 bases and J by 5 bases, and 14 bases separated the two germline ends. Looked up from germline, CDR1 is SGHRS and CDR2 is YFSETQ. CDR3 region: CASSLDPGPLYGYTF. Written as DNA, the CDR3 is TGCGCCAGCAGCTTGGACCCGGGGCCATTGTATGGCTACACCTTC.

The chain links TRBV6-5 to TRBJ2-5; perhaps TRBD1 as D (5 bases). Germline values: CDR1 MNHEY, CDR2 SVGAGI. The CDR3 contains 14 residues. Trimming removed 2 bases at V and 1 base at J, with 8 bases between. CDR3 loop: CASSYGAIQETQYF. CDR3 bases: TGTGCCAGCAGTTACGGGGCAATCCAAGAGACCCAGTACTTC.

This clone appeared once. The chain carries TRBV5-1 and TRBJ1-2, with D unresolved. Trimming left V 7 bases short and J 7 bases short, with 11 bases between. This CDR3 spans 11 amino acids. Germline CDR1 and CDR2: SGHRS and YFSETQ. The CDR3: CASGLGSGYTF. The CDR3 DNA is TGCGCCAGCGGGCTGGGCAGTGGCTACACCTTC.

The V and J genes are TRBV5-6 and TRBJ2-3, with D possibly matching TRBD1 (6 bases). Germline CDR1 reads SGHDT; CDR2 reads YYEEEE. Trimming took off 4 bases at V and 6 bases at J, with 18 bases between the two ends. The CDR3 has 15 amino acids. The CDR3 coding sequence is TGTGCCAGCAGCGCGACAGGTGATTATTGGGATACGCAGTATTTT. This gives the protein CASSATGDYWDTQYF.

This chain uses TRBV6-6 with TRBJ2-3; 9 positions agree with TRBD2. V dropped 8 bases and J dropped 2; count of bases not matched to a gene: 8. In germline, CDR1 is MNHNY, CDR2 SVGAGI (reference sequence). The CDR3 runs to 15 residues. The CDR3 nucleotides read TGTGCCAGCCGGGCTAGCGGGGTCCCCACAGATACGCAGTATTTT. Its translation is CASRASGVPTDTQYF.

The chain is built from TRBV7-9 and TRBJ2-1; the match to TRBD1 covers 7 bases. The CDR3 consists of 16 residues. V lost 2 bases to trimming and J lost 0 bases; unmatched junction nucleotides: 4. CDR1 and CDR2 (germline): SEHNR, FQNEAQ (reference sequence). Written as DNA, the CDR3 is TGTGCCAGCAGCTTAACCGGGACAGTCTCCTACAATGAGCAGTTCTTC. Protein sequence: CASSLTGTVSYNEQFF.